These 15 T cell receptor beta chains came from one sample sequenced in a study of CXCR3-negative and CXCR3-positive naive CD8 T cells. Their antigens are not known. Study findings and constraints: The study found more hydrophobic TRB CDR3s in CXCR3-positive naive cells than in CXCR3-negative naive cells.

The TRB libraries of cDNA were built by UMI-labeled 5' RACE. TCRdb re-called the 5' RACE reads, yielding one record per CDR3 amino acid sequence without DNA. This listing includes roughly 59,000 distinct CDR3 sequences. The source material was naive CXCR3+ CD8+ T cells from blood. The subset denotes: CD45RO-CCR7+CD27+CD95- naive CD8+ T cells expressing CXCR3 (TNR3+). All receptors derive from a human donor in good health. Some clones in this sample may be carry-over from other donors' samples.

The chain uses TRBV6-2 or TRBV6-3 and TRBJ2-7; the D call from TCRdb, TRBD2, cannot be confirmed without DNA. Per the germline V gene, CDR1 is MNHEY and CDR2 is SVGEGT. The CDR3 has 16 amino acids. CDR3 region: CASSPGTSGVWYEQYF.

V usage is TRBV27 and J usage is TRBJ2-7; TCRdb designates TRBD2, a call that cannot be tested without DNA. CDR1 and CDR2 (germline): MNHEY, SMNVEV (reference sequence). This CDR3 comprises 16 residues. Here the CDR3 reads CASSLLAGRSSYEQYF.

The V gene is TRBV12-3 or TRBV12-4, the J gene TRBJ2-7. This CDR3 is 13 amino acids long. The CDR3 loop is CASSFGTTYEQYF.

V gene TRBV7-9 combines with J gene TRBJ2-7; as DNA is missing, the TRBD1 call by TCRdb cannot be tested. CDR1 is SEHNR, CDR2 FQNEAQ, per germline (reference sequence). The CDR3 sequence is 16 residues long. The CDR3 is CASSSIRDRGFYEQYF.

The chain recombines TRBV7-3 with TRBJ2-3; TCRdb picks TRBD1, but there is no DNA to check that call. Germline V CDR1 and CDR2: SGHTA, FQGTGA. The CDR3 extends over 16 amino acids. The CDR3 here is CASSLTGGGATDTQYF.

The V and J genes are TRBV7-2 and TRBJ2-5; as DNA is missing, the TRBD1 call by TCRdb cannot be tested. CDR1 and CDR2 (germline): SGHTA, FQGNSA. This CDR3 region has 16 residues. CDR3 sequence: CASSLALGQVRETQYF.

The chain employs TRBV5-1 and TRBJ2-5; TCRdb selects TRBD1, and the lack of DNA leaves this call unchecked. This CDR3 region has 16 residues. Germline values: CDR1 SGHRS, CDR2 YFSETQ. CDR3 residues: CASSLWGEGDQETQYF.

This sequence joins TRBV7-2 and TRBJ1-5. The length of the CDR3 is 15 residues. Germline CDR1 and CDR2: SGHTA and FQGNSA. The CDR3 loop reads CASSLKGQTNQPQHF.

The J gene is TRBJ2-7, the V gene TRBV5-1; the TCRdb D gene call, TRBD2, has no DNA to confirm it. Germline V CDR1 and CDR2: SGHRS, YFSETQ. The CDR3 consists of 14 residues. CDR3 protein: CASSGTSLAYEQYF.

This chain joins TRBV7-2 and TRBJ2-2; the TCRdb D gene call, TRBD2, has no DNA to confirm it. Germline CDR1 SGHTA, CDR2 FQGNSA. CDR3 length: 20 amino acids. The CDR3: CASSLGPYLGEDLAIGELFF.

The chain uses TRBV29-1 and TRBJ1-5; TCRdb's assignment of TRBD1 cannot be checked, as there is no DNA. CDR3 size: 12 residues. Germline V CDR1 and CDR2: SQVTM, ANQGSEA. This CDR3 reads CSVRQGNQPQHF.

This chain joins TRBV7-9 and TRBJ2-3. CDR1 is SEHNR and CDR2 is FQNEAQ in the germline V gene (reference sequence). The CDR3 covers 13 residues. The CDR3 region is CASSPEATDTQYF.

The chain combines TRBV5-6 with TRBJ2-7; no DNA is available, so the TRBD1 call from TCRdb remains unchecked. CDR1 SGHDT and CDR2 YYEEEE come from the germline V gene. The CDR3 is 15 residues long. CDR3 amino acids: CASSSDPAIGGEQYF.

The CDR3: CASSITGGVNQPQHF. The chain recombines TRBV28 with TRBJ1-5; TCRdb selects TRBD1, and the lack of DNA leaves this call unchecked. The CDR3 spans 15 residues. In germline, CDR1 is MDHEN, CDR2 SYDVKM. Looking up the rest from reference TRBV28 and TRBJ1-5 gives the full variable domain: DVKVTQSSRYLVKRTGEKVFLECVQDMDHENMFWYRQDPGLGLRLIYFSYDVKMKEKGDIPEGYSVSREKKERFSLILESASTNQTSMYLCASSITGGVNQPQHFGDGTRLSIL.

This rearrangement joins TRBV29-1 to TRBJ1-1. The CDR3 sequence is 13 residues long. In germline, CDR1 is SQVTM, CDR2 ANQGSEA. This CDR3 reads CSVEYDGDTEAFF.